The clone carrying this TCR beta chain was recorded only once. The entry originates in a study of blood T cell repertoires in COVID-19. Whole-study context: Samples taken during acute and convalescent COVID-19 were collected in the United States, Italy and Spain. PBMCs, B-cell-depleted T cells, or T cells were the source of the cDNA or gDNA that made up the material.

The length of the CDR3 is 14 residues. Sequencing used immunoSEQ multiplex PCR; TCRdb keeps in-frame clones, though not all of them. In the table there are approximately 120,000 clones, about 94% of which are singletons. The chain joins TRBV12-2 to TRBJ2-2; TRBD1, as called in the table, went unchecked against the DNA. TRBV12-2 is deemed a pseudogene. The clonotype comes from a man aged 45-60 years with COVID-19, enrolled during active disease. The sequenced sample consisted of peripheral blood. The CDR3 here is CASRLGQGTGELFF. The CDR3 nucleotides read TGTGCAAGTCGCTTAGGACAGGGGACCGGGGAGCTGTTTTTT.